The clone carrying this T cell receptor (beta chain) was recorded only once. Profiling relied on immunoSEQ multiplex PCR, and the TCRdb table lists in-frame clones only, not all of them. The data show more than 95,000 clones, 88% seen once. Unmatched junction bases numbered 10, after V lost 4 bases and J lost 0 bases. The CDR3 runs to 19 residues. The V gene's germline CDR1 is SGHTA and CDR2 FQGNSA. The sample is drawn from a study of blood T cell repertoires in COVID-19. V is TRBV7-2 and J is TRBJ2-3; TRBD2 matches 13 bases. The sequencing sample was made of peripheral blood. The receptor was derived from a human donor in a cohort sampled during active COVID-19. The CDR3 loop is CASSSRLAGGNPSTDTQYF. The CDR3 bases are TGTGCCAGCAGCTCAAGACTAGCGGGAGGTAATCCTAGCACAGATACGCAGTATTTT. Supplemented by reference TRBV7-2 and TRBJ2-3, the full variable domain reads GAGVSQSPSNKVTEKGKDVELRCDPISGHTALYWYRQSLGQGLEFLIYFQGNSAPDKSGLPSDRFSAERTGGSVSTLTIQRTQQEDSAVYLCASSSRLAGGNPSTDTQYFGPGTRLTVL.